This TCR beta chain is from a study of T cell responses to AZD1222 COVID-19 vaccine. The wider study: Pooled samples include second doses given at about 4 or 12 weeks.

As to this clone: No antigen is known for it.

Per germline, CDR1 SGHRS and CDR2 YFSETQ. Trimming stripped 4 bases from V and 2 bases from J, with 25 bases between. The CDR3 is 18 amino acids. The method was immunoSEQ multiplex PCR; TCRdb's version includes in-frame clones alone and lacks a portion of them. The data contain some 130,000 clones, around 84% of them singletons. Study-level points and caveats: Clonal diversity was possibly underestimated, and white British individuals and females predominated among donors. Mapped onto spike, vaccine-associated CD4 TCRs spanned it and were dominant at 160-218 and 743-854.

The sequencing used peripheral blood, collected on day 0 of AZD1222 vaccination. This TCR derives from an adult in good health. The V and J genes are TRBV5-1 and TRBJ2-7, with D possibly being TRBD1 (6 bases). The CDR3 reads CASSALKGTTDRTYEQYF. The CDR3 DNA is TGCGCCAGCAGCGCTCTAAAGGGCACAACGGACAGAACCTACGAGCAGTACTTC.